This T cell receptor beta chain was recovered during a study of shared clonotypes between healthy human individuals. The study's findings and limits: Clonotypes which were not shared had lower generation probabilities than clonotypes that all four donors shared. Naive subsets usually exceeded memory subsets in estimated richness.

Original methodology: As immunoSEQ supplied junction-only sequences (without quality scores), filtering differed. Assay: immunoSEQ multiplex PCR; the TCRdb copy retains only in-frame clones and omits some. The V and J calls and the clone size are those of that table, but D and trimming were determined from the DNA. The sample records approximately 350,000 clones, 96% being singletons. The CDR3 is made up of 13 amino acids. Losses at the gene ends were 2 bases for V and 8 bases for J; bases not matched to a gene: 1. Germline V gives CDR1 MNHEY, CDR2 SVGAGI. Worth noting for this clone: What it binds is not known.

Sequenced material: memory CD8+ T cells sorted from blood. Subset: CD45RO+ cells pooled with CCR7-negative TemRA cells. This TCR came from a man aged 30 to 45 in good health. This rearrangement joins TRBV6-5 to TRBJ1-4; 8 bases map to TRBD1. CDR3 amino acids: CASSYRDREKLFF. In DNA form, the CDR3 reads TGTGCCAGCAGTTACCGGGACAGGGAAAAACTGTTTTTT.